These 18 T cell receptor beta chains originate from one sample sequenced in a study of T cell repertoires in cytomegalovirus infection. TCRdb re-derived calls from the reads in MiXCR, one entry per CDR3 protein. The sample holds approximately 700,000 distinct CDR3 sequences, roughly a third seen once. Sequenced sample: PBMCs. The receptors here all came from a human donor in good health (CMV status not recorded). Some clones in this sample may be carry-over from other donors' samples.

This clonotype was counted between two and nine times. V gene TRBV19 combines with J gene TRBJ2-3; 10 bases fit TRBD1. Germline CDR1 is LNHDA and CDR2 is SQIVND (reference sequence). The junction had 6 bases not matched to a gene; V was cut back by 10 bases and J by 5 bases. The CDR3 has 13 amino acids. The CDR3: CATKTGGRDTQYF. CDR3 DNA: TGTGCCACTAAGACAGGGGGCAGAGATACGCAGTATTTT.

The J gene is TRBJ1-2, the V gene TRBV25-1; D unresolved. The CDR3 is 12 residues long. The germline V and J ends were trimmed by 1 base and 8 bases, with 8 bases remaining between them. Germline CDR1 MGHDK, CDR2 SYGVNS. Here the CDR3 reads CASSESLAGYTF. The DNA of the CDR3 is TGTGCCAGCAGTGAATCATTGGCGGGCTACACCTTC.

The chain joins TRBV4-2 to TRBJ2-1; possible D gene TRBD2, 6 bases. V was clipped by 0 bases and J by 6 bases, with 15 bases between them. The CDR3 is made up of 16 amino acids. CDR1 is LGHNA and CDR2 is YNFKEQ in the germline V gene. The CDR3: CASSQDRAGMGNEQFF. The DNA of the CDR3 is TGTGCCAGCAGCCAAGATAGGGCGGGGATGGGCAATGAGCAGTTCTTC.

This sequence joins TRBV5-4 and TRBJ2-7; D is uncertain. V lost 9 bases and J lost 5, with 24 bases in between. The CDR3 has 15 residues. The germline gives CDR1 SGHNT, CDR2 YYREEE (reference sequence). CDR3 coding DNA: TGTGCCACCACGGCTCTCCCCACCGGGCAGGACGAGCAGTACTTC. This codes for CATTALPTGQDEQYF. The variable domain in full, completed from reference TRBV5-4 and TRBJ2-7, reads ETGVTQSPTHLIKTRGQQVTLRCSSQSGHNTVSWYQQALGQGPQFIFQYYREEENGRGNFPPRFSGLQFPNYSSELNVNALELDDSALYLCATTALPTGQDEQYFGPGTRLTVT.

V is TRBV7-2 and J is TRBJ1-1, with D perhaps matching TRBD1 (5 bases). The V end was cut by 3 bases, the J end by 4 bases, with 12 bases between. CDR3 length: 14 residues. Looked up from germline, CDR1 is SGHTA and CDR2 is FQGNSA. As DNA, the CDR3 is TGTGCCAGCAGCTTCCGACCGCAGGGCACTGAAGCTTTCTTT. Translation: CASSFRPQGTEAFF.

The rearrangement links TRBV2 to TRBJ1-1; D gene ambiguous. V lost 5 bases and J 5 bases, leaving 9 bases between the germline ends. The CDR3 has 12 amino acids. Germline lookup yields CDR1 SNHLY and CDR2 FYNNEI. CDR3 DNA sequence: TGTGCCAGCAGTTTCAAGTTGACTGAAGCTTTCTTT. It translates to CASSFKLTEAFF.

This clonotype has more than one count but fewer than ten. The CDR3 region is CASSIRARGNTEAFF. In nucleotides, the CDR3 is TGTGCCAGCAGCATACGGGCACGAGGAAACACTGAAGCTTTCTTT. The chain couples TRBV7-2 to TRBJ1-1, with no clear D. V lost 5 bases to trimming and J lost 2 bases, with 15 bases between them. There are 15 residues in the CDR3. Germline CDR1 and CDR2: SGHTA and FQGNSA.

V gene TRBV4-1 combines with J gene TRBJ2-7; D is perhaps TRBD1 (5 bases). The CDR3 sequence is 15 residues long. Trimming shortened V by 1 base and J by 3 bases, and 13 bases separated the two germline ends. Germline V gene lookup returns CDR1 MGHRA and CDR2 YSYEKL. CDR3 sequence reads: CASSQALAGNYEQYF. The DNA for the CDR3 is TGCGCCAGCAGCCAAGCCCTTGCAGGGAACTACGAGCAGTACTTC.

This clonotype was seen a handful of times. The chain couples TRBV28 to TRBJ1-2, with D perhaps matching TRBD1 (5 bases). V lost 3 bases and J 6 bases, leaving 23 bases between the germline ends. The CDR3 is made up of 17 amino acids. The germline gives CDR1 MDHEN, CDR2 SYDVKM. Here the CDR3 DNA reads TGTGCCAGCAGTTTTATCCGAAGAGAGGGGAGGGGAAATGGCTACACCTTC. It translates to CASSFIRREGRGNGYTF.

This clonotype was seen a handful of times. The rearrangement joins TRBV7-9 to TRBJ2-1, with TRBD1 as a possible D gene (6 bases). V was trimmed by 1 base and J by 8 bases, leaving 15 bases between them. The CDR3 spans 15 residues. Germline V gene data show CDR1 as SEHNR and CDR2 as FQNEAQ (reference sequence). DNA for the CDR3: TGTGCCAGCAGCTTAGGGGGGCTGGCCTTCGATGAGCAGTTCTTC. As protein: CASSLGGLAFDEQFF.

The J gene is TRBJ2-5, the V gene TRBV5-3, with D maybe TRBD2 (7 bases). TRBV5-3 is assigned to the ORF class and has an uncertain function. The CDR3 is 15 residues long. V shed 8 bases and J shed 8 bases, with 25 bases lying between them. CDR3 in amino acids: CASSPIQGGGDTQYF. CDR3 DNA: TGTGCCAGCAGCCCTATACAGGGAGGGGGGGATACCCAGTACTTC.

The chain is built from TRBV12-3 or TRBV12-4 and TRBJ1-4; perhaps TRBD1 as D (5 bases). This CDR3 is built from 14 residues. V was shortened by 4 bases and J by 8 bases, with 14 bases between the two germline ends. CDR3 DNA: TGTGCCAGCAGTTCCCTGGGGACTCGCGAAAAACTGTTTTTT. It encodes CASSSLGTREKLFF.

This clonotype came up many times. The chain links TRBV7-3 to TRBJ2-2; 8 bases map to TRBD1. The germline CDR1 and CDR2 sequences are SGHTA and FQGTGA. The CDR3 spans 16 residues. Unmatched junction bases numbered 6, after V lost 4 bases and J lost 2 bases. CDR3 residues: CASSSGQGPNTGELFF. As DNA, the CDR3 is TGTGCCAGCAGCTCCGGACAGGGACCTAACACCGGGGAGCTGTTTTTT.

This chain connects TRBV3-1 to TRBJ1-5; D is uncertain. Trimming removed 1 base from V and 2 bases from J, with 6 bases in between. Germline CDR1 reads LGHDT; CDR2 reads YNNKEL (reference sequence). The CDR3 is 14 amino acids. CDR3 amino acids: CASSQVAGNQPQHF. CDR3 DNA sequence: TGTGCCAGCAGCCAAGTCGCAGGCAATCAGCCCCAGCATTTT.

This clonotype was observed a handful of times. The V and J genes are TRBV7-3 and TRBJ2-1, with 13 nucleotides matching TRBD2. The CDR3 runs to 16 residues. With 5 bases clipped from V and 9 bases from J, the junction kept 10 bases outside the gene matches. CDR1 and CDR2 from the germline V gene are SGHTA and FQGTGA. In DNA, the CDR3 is TGTGCCAGCAGCCCACTTACTAGCGGGGGGGCGGTTGAGCAGTTCTTC. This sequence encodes CASSPLTSGGAVEQFF.

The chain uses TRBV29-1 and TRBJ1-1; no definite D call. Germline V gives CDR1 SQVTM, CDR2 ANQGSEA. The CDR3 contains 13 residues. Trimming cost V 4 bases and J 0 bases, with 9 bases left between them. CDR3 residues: CSVVVRMNTEAFF. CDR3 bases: TGCAGCGTTGTTGTTAGGATGAACACTGAAGCTTTCTTT.

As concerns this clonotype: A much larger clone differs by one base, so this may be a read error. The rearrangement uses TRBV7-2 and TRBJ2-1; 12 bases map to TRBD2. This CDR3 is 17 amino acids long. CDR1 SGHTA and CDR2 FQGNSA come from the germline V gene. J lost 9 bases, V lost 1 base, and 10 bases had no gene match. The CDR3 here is CASSLVTLAGGPGEQFF. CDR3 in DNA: TGTGCCAGCAGCTTAGTTACCCTAGCGGGAGGGCCTGGTGAGCAGTTCTTC.

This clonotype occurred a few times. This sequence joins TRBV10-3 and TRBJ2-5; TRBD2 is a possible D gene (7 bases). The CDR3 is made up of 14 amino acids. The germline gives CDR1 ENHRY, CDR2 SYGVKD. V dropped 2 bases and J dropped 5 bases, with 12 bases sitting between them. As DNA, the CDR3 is TGTGCCATCAGTGAGGGGGGGGGCGGGGAGACCCAGTACTTC. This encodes CAISEGGGGETQYF.